This T cell receptor beta chain was profiled in a study of T cell changes during pregnancy in multiple sclerosis. Sequencing used immunoSEQ multiplex PCR; TCRdb keeps in-frame clones, though not all of them. Of about 36,000 clones in the sample, 88% were seen once. Trimming pared 2 bases from V and 1 base from J, leaving 12 bases between. Germline V gene data show CDR1 as GTSNPN and CDR2 as SVGIG (reference sequence). The CDR3 is 15 amino acids. The V gene is TRBV30, the J gene TRBJ1-5, with D tentatively TRBD1 (6 bases). This clonotype originated in a female donor with multiple sclerosis, enrolled in a pregnancy study. This sample comprised CD4+ T cells from peripheral blood mononuclear cells, obtained in the first trimester of pregnancy. The chain's CDR3 is CAWSTQGVSNQPQHF. CDR3 coding DNA: TGTGCCTGGAGTACACAGGGAGTGAGCAATCAGCCCCAGCATTTT.